This TCR beta chain stems from a study of CD8 T cells in ankylosing spondylitis. Overall study results and limits: Among TCR beta sequences, a motif of roughly 8 highly homologous variants appeared characteristic of ankylosing spondylitis blood.

This clonotype was seen a handful of times. Antigen unknown. Using its own MiXCR run on the 5' RACE reads, TCRdb lists one record per CDR3 protein. The sample holds 650,000 to 800,000 distinct CDR3 sequences, around 19% seen once. Per the germline V gene, CDR1 is DFQATT and CDR2 is SNEGSKA (reference sequence). CDR3 length: 17 residues. After removal of 1 base from V and 0 bases from J, the junction contained 6 bases not matched to a gene. The sequenced sample consisted of blood, either unsorted or a sorted T cell fraction (not recorded which). This receptor was obtained from a male donor with ankylosing spondylitis. This chain connects TRBV20-1 to TRBJ1-4; 9 positions match TRBD1. The CDR3 region has the DNA TGCAGTGCTAGAGGGGGGACAGGGCTTCCAACTAATGAAAAACTGTTTTTT. This translates into CSARGGTGLPTNEKLFF.